The entry that follows covers one TCR beta chain sequence. This sample is part of a study of technical replicates of blood from several donors. Only in-frame clones appear in the TCRdb table, and some are missing; sequencing was by immunoSEQ multiplex PCR. This table holds tens of thousands of clones, 92% found once. The V gene end was trimmed by 0 bases and the J gene end by 7 bases; junction bases not matched to a gene: 4. CDR1 is LNHNV, CDR2 YYDKDF, per germline (reference sequence). The CDR3 totals 15 residues. V usage is TRBV15 and J usage is TRBJ1-2; 11 nucleotides line up with TRBD1. Input material: PBMCs. The receptor's source is a human donor in good health. Some clones in this sample may be carry-over from other donors' samples. The CDR3 DNA reads as TGTGCCACCAGCAGAGATTGGGACAGGGGGTCTGGCTACACCTTC. Translation: CATSRDWDRGSGYTF.